Below, 23 T cell receptor beta chains from the same sample are listed, as sequenced in a study of blood T cell repertoires in COVID-19. TCRdb keeps only in-frame clones here, not all; method: immunoSEQ multiplex PCR. Counted here are about 120,000 clones, just over 90% occurring once; the ten biggest clones make up 1.5% to 2%. Input material: peripheral blood. The receptors shown here come from a human donor with active COVID-19. The donor label of this sample is uncertain.

V gene TRBV19 combines with J gene TRBJ2-3; possibly TRBD2 for D (5 bases). Trimming left V 5 bases short and J 4 bases short, with 13 bases between. CDR1 and CDR2 (germline): LNHDA, SQIVND (reference sequence). The CDR3 sequence is 14 residues long. CDR3 residues: CASSYSSQADTQYF. CDR3 nucleotides: TGTGCCAGTAGTTATTCTAGCCAGGCAGATACGCAGTATTTT.

The chain recombines TRBV11-1 with TRBJ1-4; 7 positions agree with TRBD1. V lost 3 bases, J lost 4 bases, and 2 bases stayed unmatched. This CDR3 spans 14 amino acids. CDR1 and CDR2 from the germline V gene are SGHAT and FQDESV (reference sequence). The CDR3 here is CASSFPGGNEKLFF. In DNA, the CDR3 is TGTGCCAGCAGCTTTCCAGGGGGTAATGAAAAACTGTTTTTT. The full variable domain, completed using reference TRBV11-1 and TRBJ1-4, is EAEVAQSPRYKITEKSQAVAFWCDPISGHATLYWYRQILGQGPELLVQFQDESVVDDSQLPKDRFSAERLKGVDSTLKIQPAELGDSAMYLCASSFPGGNEKLFFGSGTQLSVL.

This sequence joins TRBV7-3 and TRBJ1-1; D perhaps matches TRBD1 (6 bases). V was trimmed by 4 bases and J by 1 base, leaving 7 bases between them. CDR3 length equals 13 residues. The germline gives CDR1 SGHTA, CDR2 FQGTGA. The CDR3 bases are TGTGCCAGCAGCTGGGACAAGAACACTGAAGCTTTCTTT. It codes for CASSWDKNTEAFF. Together with reference TRBV7-3 and TRBJ1-1, the CDR3 gives the full variable domain: GAGVSQTPSNKVTEKGKYVELRCDPISGHTALYWYRQSLGQGPEFLIYFQGTGAADDSGLPNDRFFAVRPEGSVSTLKIQRTERGDSAVYLCASSWDKNTEAFFGQGTRLTVV.

The chain combines TRBV4-3 with TRBJ1-3, with D unresolved. V was shortened by 6 bases and J by 0 bases, with 6 bases between the two germline ends. The CDR3 length is 13 residues. Germline lookup yields CDR1 LGHNA and CDR2 YSLEER. The DNA for the CDR3 is TGCGCCAGCAGAGGCGGCTCTGGAAACACCATATATTTT. Translated: CASRGGSGNTIYF.

The chain is built from TRBV5-1 and TRBJ1-1, with no clear D. This CDR3 spans 14 amino acids. CDR1 and CDR2 (germline): SGHRS, YFSETQ. The V gene lost 4 bases and the J gene lost 10 bases, with 20 bases spanning the gap. For the CDR3, the DNA is TGCGCCAGCAGCCCGAAGGCGCGGGGAATTCTAGCTTTCTTT. Protein sequence: CASSPKARGILAFF.

The chain links TRBV3-1 (or the pseudogene TRBV3-2) to TRBJ2-5; 7 bases match TRBD1. The CDR3 length is 16 residues. The germline CDR1 and CDR2 sequences are LGHDT and YNNKEL (reference sequence). The V and J ends lost 2 bases and 1 base, in that order; junction bases with no gene match: 7. The CDR3 here is CASSQRQGLGQETQYF. The CDR3 bases are TGTGCCAGCAGCCAACGACAGGGTCTTGGCCAAGAGACCCAGTACTTC.

The CDR3 here is CAISVGPSTDTQYF. In DNA, the CDR3 is TGTGCCATCAGTGTGGGGCCTAGCACAGATACGCAGTATTTT. J is TRBJ2-3 and V is TRBV10-3, with D perhaps TRBD1 (5 bases). Trimming stripped 4 bases from V and 0 bases from J, with 8 bases between. The CDR3 spans 14 residues. Looked up from germline, CDR1 is ENHRY and CDR2 is SYGVKD.

For this clone: Sequence at one end of the junction differs from germline and may be a read error. The chain links TRBV7-7 to TRBJ2-1; 12 bases are shared with TRBD2. Germline-derived CDR1 and CDR2 are SSHAT and FNYEAQ (reference sequence). This CDR3 has 16 amino acids. CDR3 protein: CASSASGGAGESEQFF. Here the CDR3 DNA reads TGTGCTAGCAGCGCTAGCGGGGGGGCCGGGGAGAGTGAGCAGTTCTTC.

V is TRBV14 and J is TRBJ1-1; D is ambiguous. The CDR3 contains 15 residues. V was cut by 2 bases and J by 1 base, with 11 bases left in between. Germline values: CDR1 SGHDN, CDR2 FVKESK. DNA for the CDR3: TGTGCCAGCAGCCAAACGAGCAAGCAGAACACTGAAGCTTTCTTT. Amino acid sequence: CASSQTSKQNTEAFF.

The chain is built from TRBV18 and TRBJ2-2, with a tentative D call TRBD1 (5 bases). The CDR3 length is 15 residues. With 2 bases removed from V and 0 bases from J, the gap between germline ends came to 7 bases. Per germline, CDR1 KGHSH and CDR2 LQKENI. In DNA form, the CDR3 reads TGTGCCAGCTCACCAGCAGGGACGAACACCGGGGAGCTGTTTTTT. Its protein is CASSPAGTNTGELFF.

The CDR3 loop is CASSLYGGRTGNTIYF. CDR3 nucleotide sequence: TGTGCCAGCAGTTTATATGGGGGGAGGACTGGAAACACCATATATTTT. The chain couples TRBV28 to TRBJ1-3; possible D gene TRBD1, 5 bases. The CDR3 extends over 16 amino acids. Germline V gene lookup returns CDR1 MDHEN and CDR2 SYDVKM. Trimming shortened V by 1 base and J by 2 bases, and 12 bases separated the two germline ends.

This clone was recorded a few times. This chain joins TRBV10-3 and TRBJ1-5; 8 positions match TRBD1. The CDR3 covers 14 residues. CDR1 and CDR2 (germline): ENHRY, SYGVKD. V dropped 0 bases and J dropped 7; count of bases not matched to a gene: 2. CDR3 loop: CAISESTGGQPQHF. As DNA, the CDR3 is TGTGCCATCAGTGAGTCCACAGGGGGGCAGCCCCAGCATTTT.

In regard to this clone: The junction does not match germline at one end; this may be a read error. This chain connects TRBV11-2 to TRBJ2-5; 16 bases are a match to TRBD2. The CDR3 extends over 18 amino acids. Germline CDR1 reads SGHAT; CDR2 reads FQNNGV. The CDR3 protein is CASSLVPGLAGGPENQYF. CDR3 DNA: TGTGCCAGCAGCCTAGTCCCGGGACTAGCGGGGGGGCCGGAGAACCAGTACTTC.

The chain employs TRBV5-4 and TRBJ2-7, with D maybe TRBD1 (7 bases). The CDR3 covers 16 residues. Germline V lookup: CDR1 SGHNT, CDR2 YYREEE (reference sequence). V shed 4 bases and J shed 3 bases, with 20 bases lying between them. The CDR3 loop reads CASSERQGLSGYEQYF. The CDR3 DNA is TGTGCCAGCAGCGAGAGACAGGGACTTTCGGGCTACGAGCAGTACTTC.

The V gene is TRBV5-1, the J gene TRBJ1-2, with TRBD1 identical over 9 bases. V lost 2 bases to trimming and J lost 1 base; unmatched junction nucleotides: 3. Germline V CDR1 and CDR2: SGHRS, YFSETQ. This CDR3 is built from 15 residues. CDR3 amino acids: CASSLGTGSNYGYTF. CDR3 DNA: TGCGCCAGCAGCTTAGGGACAGGGAGTAACTATGGCTACACCTTC.

The CDR3 is CASSIPSRGNEQFF. In DNA, the CDR3 is TGTGCCAGCAGCATACCGAGCAGGGGCAATGAGCAGTTCTTC. V usage is TRBV21-1 and J usage is TRBJ2-1; the table's D call, TRBD1, has no DNA check behind it. TRBV21-1 is a known pseudogene. The CDR3 extends over 14 amino acids.

V usage is TRBV5-6 and J usage is TRBJ2-7, with D perhaps TRBD1 (7 bases). V lost 0 bases, J lost 1 base, and 14 bases lay in between. Germline V gives CDR1 SGHDT, CDR2 YYEEEE. The CDR3 extends over 16 amino acids. The CDR3 DNA sequence: TGTGCCAGCAGCTTGGCCCTCAGGGGGGAATCCTACGAGCAGTACTTC. Its protein is CASSLALRGESYEQYF.

The V gene is TRBV10-3, the J gene TRBJ2-7; 11 bases map to TRBD2. Trimming cost V 2 bases and J 4 bases; bases outside gene matches: 7. Germline V lookup: CDR1 ENHRY, CDR2 SYGVKD. The CDR3 loop spans 16 amino acids. The CDR3 loop reads CAISERELAGAYEQYF. DNA for the CDR3: TGTGCCATCAGTGAGAGGGAACTAGCGGGGGCTTACGAGCAGTACTTC.

This clone was seen a handful of times. V usage is TRBV6-6 and J usage is TRBJ1-2, with 11 bases lining up with TRBD1. Germline V gene lookup returns CDR1 MNHNY and CDR2 SVGAGI (reference sequence). The V segment lost 9 bases and the J segment 5 bases; nucleotides outside the gene matches: 14. The CDR3 length is 16 residues. The CDR3 reads CASHPPGTGGIYGYTF. In DNA form, the CDR3 reads TGTGCCAGTCACCCGCCGGGGACAGGGGGAATATATGGCTACACCTTC.

The V gene is TRBV28, the J gene TRBJ1-5; D uncertain. The CDR3 length is 14 residues. Germline CDR1 is MDHEN and CDR2 is SYDVKM. V lost 2 bases to trimming and J lost 5 bases, with 10 bases between them. CDR3 sequence reads: CASSLRVSYQPQHF. The CDR3 bases are TGTGCCAGCAGTTTACGGGTCAGCTATCAGCCCCAGCATTTT.

The chain combines TRBV19 with TRBJ1-5, with 10 bases identical to TRBD1. The CDR3 consists of 16 residues. The ends lost 1 base at V and 6 bases at J; junction bases unmatched: 6. Germline V gene lookup returns CDR1 LNHDA and CDR2 SQIVND (reference sequence). CDR3 loop: CASSIADRGEGQPQHF. As DNA, the CDR3 is TGTGCCAGTAGTATAGCGGACAGGGGGGAGGGTCAGCCCCAGCATTTT.

This chain uses TRBV6-1 with TRBJ2-7, with 8 bases fitting TRBD2. The CDR3 has 16 amino acids. V lost 4 bases to trimming and J lost 0 bases; unmatched junction nucleotides: 8. The germline V gene has CDR1 MNHNS and CDR2 SASEGT. CDR3 coding DNA: TGTGCCAGCAGTGTGGCTAGCGGGCTAAGCTCCTACGAGCAGTACTTC. Its translation: CASSVASGLSSYEQYF.

This chain links TRBV25-1 with TRBJ1-6; 8 bases match TRBD1. The CDR3 spans 15 residues. After removal of 7 bases from V and 6 bases from J, the junction contained 8 bases not matched to a gene. Germline V gene sequence: CDR1 MGHDK, CDR2 SYGVNS. The CDR3 region is CASIGTGPINSPLHF. The CDR3 region has the DNA TGTGCCAGCATAGGGACAGGCCCAATTAATTCACCCCTCCACTTT. The full variable domain, rest sourced from reference TRBV25-1 and TRBJ1-6, is EADIYQTPRYLVIGTGKKITLECSQTMGHDKMYWYQQDPGMELHLIHYSYGVNSTEKGDLSSESTVSRIRTEHFPLTLESARPSHTSQYLCASIGTGPINSPLHFGNGTRLTVT.